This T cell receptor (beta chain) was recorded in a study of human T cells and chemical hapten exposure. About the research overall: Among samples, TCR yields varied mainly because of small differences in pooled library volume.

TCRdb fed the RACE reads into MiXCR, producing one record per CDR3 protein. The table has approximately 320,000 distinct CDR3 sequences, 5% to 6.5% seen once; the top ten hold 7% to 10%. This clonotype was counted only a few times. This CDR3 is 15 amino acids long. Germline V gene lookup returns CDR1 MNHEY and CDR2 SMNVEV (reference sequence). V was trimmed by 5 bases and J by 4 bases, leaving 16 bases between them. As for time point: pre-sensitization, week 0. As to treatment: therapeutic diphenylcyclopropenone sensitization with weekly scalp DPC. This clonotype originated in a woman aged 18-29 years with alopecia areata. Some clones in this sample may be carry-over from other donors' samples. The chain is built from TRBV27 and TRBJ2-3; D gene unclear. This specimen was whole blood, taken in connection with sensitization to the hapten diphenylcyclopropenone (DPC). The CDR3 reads CASSPAGLSADTQYF. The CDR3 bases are TGTGCCAGCAGTCCGGCCGGGCTCAGCGCAGATACGCAGTATTTT.